This record covers a single T cell receptor (beta chain). No antigen is known for it. CDR3 length equals 15 residues. The V end was cut by 4 bases, the J end by 0 bases, with 12 bases between. The germline gives CDR1 SGHDT, CDR2 YYEEEE. TCRdb's copy holds only in-frame clones and misses some; the assay was immunoSEQ multiplex PCR. This sample has 80,000 or so clones; about four fifths occur once, and the top ten carry roughly 0.87%. These data come from a study of radiotherapy plus CTLA-4 blockade in lung cancer. Study details: Among enrolled patients, roughly 18% responded and less than 40% achieved disease control. Whole-study findings and limits: Peripheral blood showed expansion of tumor-derived TCR clones after radiotherapy and ipilimumab.

Treatment of patients with chemo-refractory metastatic non-small-cell lung cancer consisted of focal radiation plus CTLA-4 blockade with ipilimumab. The source is a human donor with non-small cell lung cancer who had stable disease on radiotherapy plus ipilimumab. The sequencing used peripheral blood, collected from a patient treated with radiotherapy plus ipilimumab. The chain employs TRBV5-6 and TRBJ2-3; no firm D call. CDR3 coding DNA: TGTGCCAGCAGCCGCCGCCAGGTCAGCACAGATACGCAGTATTTT. Its translation is CASSRRQVSTDTQYF.